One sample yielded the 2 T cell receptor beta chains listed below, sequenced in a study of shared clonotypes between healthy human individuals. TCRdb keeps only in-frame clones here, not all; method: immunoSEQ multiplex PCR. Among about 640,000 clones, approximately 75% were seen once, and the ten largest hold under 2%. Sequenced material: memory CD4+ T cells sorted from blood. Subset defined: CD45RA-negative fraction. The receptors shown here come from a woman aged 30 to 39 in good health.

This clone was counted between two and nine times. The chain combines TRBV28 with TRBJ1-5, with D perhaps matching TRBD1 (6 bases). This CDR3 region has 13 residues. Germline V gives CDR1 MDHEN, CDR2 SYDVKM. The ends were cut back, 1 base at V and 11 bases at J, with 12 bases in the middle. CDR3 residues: CASSLFDRGTQHF. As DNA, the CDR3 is TGTGCCAGCAGTTTATTTGATAGGGGGACCCAGCATTTT.

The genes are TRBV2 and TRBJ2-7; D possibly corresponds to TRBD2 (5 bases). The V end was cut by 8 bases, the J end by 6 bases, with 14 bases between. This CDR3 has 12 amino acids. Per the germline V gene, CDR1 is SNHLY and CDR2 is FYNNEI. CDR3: CASGFGSFEQYF. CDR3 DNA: TGTGCCAGCGGGTTTGGGAGTTTCGAGCAGTACTTC.